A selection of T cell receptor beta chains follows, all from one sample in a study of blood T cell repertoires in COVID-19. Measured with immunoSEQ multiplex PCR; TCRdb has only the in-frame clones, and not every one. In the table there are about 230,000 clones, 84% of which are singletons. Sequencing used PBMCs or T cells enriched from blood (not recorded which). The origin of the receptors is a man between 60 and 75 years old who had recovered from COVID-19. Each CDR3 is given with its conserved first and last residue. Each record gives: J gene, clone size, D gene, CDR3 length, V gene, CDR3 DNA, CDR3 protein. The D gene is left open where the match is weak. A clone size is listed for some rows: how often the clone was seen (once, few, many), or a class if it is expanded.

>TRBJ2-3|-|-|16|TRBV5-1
TGCGCCAGCAGCTTGGATGTCGGGGATAGCACAGATACGCAGTATTTT
CASSLDVGDSTDTQYF
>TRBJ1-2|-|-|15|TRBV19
TGTGCCAGTAGCCCGGAGGGATCCCCGGCCTATGGCTACACCTTC
CASSPEGSPAYGYTF
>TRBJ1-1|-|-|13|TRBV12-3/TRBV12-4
TGTGCCAGCGGGGGGAATTTGAACACTGAAGCTTTCTTT
CASGGNLNTEAFF
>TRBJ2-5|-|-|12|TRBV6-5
TGTGCCAGCAGATCATCGGGAGAGACCCAGTACTTC
CASRSSGETQYF
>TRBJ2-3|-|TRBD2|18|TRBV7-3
TGTGCCAGCAGTTTCTCCGGGACTACTCATACGAGCACAGATACGCAGTATTTT
CASSFSGTTHTSTDTQYF
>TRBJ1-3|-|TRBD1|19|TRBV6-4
TGTGCCAGCAATGGGTTTGACAGGGGGCCTAAATACTCTGGAAACACCATATATTTT
CASNGFDRGPKYSGNTIYF
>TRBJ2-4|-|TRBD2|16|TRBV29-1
TGCAGCGTTGGCGGTCCTAGCGGGGCCAGCGGTCCATTTCAGTACTTC
CSVGGPSGASGPFQYF
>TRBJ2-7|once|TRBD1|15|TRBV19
TGTGCCAGTAGTATGTTGGCAGGGGGCCTCTACGAGCAGTACTTC
CASSMLAGGLYEQYF
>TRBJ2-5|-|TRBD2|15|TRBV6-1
TGTGCCAGCAGTGAAAGCGGGGGGGCCGGAGAGACCCAGTACTTC
CASSESGGAGETQYF
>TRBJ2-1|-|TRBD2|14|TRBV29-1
TGCAGCGTGGGGCAGCTAGCGGGGGACAATGAGCAGTTCTTC
CSVGQLAGDNEQFF
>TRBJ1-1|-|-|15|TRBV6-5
TGTGCCAGCAGTTACTCGATGGGGGGGTACACTGAAGCTTTCTTT
CASSYSMGGYTEAFF
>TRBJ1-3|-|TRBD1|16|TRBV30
TGTGCCTGGGGATCTCCGGACAGGAGCTCTGGAAACACCATATATTTT
CAWGSPDRSSGNTIYF
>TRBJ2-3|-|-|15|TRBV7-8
TGTGCCAGCAGCTCTTTTATACAGCCCACAGATACGCAGTATTTT
CASSSFIQPTDTQYF
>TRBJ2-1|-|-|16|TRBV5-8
TGTGCCAGCAGCCGAAATTTGGGGGCGCGGTACAATGAGCAGTTCTTC
CASSRNLGARYNEQFF
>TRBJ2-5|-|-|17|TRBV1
TGCACCAGCAGCCAAGATCGAACGGCGGGAAGGCAAGAGACCCAGTACTTC
CTSSQDRTAGRQETQYF
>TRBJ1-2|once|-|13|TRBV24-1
TGTGCCACCAGTGACGGGTTCTCCCATGGCTACACCTTC
CATSDGFSHGYTF
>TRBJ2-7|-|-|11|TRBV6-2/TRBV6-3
TGTGCCAGCAGTTTCAGATACGAGCAGTACTTC
CASSFRYEQYF
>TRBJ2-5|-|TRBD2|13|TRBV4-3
TGCGCCAGCAGCCCTCGGGGGGAGGAGACCCAGTACTTC
CASSPRGEETQYF
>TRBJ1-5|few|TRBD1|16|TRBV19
TGTGCCAGTAGTAAAGCAGGGGGGATCAGCAATCAGCCCCAGCATTTT
CASSKAGGISNQPQHF
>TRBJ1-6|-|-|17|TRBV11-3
TGTGCCAGCAGCCCGAGACGGGGGGGTCTCGATAATTCACCCCTCCACTTT
CASSPRRGGLDNSPLHF
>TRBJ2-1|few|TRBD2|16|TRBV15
TGTGCCACCAGTGAACAAGCGGGGAGTTTCTACAATGAGCAGTTCTTC
CATSEQAGSFYNEQFF
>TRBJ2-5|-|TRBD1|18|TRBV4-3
TGCGCCAGCAGCCAGAGGGGACAGGGGGGGTCGGGAAAAGAGACCCAGTACTTC
CASSQRGQGGSGKETQYF
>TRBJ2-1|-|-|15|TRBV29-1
TGCAGCGTTGAAGTGGGGGCAGCAGCCTACAATGAGCAGTTCTTC
CSVEVGAAAYNEQFF
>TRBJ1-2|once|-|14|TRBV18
TGTGCCAGCTCACCAACAGGGCTCGCCTATGGCTACACCTTC
CASSPTGLAYGYTF
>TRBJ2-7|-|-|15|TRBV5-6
TGTGCCAGCAGCTGGGGCGGGGTGACCACCGGTGCGCAGTACTTC
CASSWGGVTTGAQYF
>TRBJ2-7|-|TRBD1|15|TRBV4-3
TGCGCCAGCAGCCGATCGGACAGGGGGGGCTACGAGCAGTACTTC
CASSRSDRGGYEQYF
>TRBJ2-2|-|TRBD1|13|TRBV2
TGTGCCAGCAGTGGGACAGGGACCGGGGAGCTGTTTTTT
CASSGTGTGELFF
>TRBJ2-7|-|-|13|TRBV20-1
TGCAGTGCTAGTTTACAGGGAGCCAACGAGCAGTACTTC
CSASLQGANEQYF
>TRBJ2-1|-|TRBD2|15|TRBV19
TGTGCCAGTAGTACGGGGGACTACCAATACAATGAGCAGTTCTTC
CASSTGDYQYNEQFF
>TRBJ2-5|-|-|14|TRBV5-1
TGCGCCAGCAGCCCCTCCGGGGTTTTGGAGACCCAGTACTTC
CASSPSGVLETQYF
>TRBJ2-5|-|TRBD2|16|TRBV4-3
TGCGCCAGCAGCCAGGGAAGCGGGGGGGCAGTAGAGACCCAGTACTTC
CASSQGSGGAVETQYF
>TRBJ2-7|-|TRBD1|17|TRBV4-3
TGCGCCAGCAGCCATGCATCGAGGGGGCCGTTCTCCTACGAGCAGTACTTC
CASSHASRGPFSYEQYF
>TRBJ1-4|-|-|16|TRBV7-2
TGTGCCAGCAGCTTATTGGCAGGGGTGCCTAATGAAAAACTGTTTTTT
CASSLLAGVPNEKLFF
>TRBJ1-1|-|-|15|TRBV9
TGTGCCAGCAGCGTAGAATGGCACGAGAACACTGAAGCTTTCTTT
CASSVEWHENTEAFF
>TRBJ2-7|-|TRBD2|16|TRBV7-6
TGTGCCAGCAGCTTAAAAACTAGCGGGGGCTCCTACGAGCAGTACTTC
CASSLKTSGGSYEQYF
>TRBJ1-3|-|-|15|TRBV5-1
TGCGCCAGCAGGCCGGACGGGAACTCTGGAAACACCATATATTTT
CASRPDGNSGNTIYF
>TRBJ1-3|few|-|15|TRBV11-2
TGTGCCAGCAGCTTAACGCAGATCTCTGGAAACACCATATATTTT
CASSLTQISGNTIYF
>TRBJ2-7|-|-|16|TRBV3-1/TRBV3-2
TGTGCCAGCAGCCTTCGCAAAGACAGGTTCCCCTACGAGCAGTACTTC
CASSLRKDRFPYEQYF
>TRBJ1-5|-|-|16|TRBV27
TGTGCCAGCAGTCCGCCCCTGACACGGGGTACTCAGCCCCAGCATTTT
CASSPPLTRGTQPQHF
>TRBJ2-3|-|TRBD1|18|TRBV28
TGTGCCAGCAGAGGGGGCGGCGCCCCGGGACAGCCTTCAGATACGCAGTATTTT
CASRGGGAPGQPSDTQYF
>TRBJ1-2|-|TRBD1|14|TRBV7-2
TGTGCCAGCAGCCCCACCGGGACAGCCGATGGCTACACCTTC
CASSPTGTADGYTF
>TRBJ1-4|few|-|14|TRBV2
TGTGCCAGCTCGAGACAGCCGGCGGATGAAAAACTGTTTTTT
CASSRQPADEKLFF
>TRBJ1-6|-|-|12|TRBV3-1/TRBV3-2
TGTGCCAGCAGCCAGCCACCGGGTACCCTCCACTTT
CASSQPPGTLHF
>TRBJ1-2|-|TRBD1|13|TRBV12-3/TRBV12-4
TGTGCCAGCAGCCTCCGGGACAGATATGGCTACACCTTC
CASSLRDRYGYTF
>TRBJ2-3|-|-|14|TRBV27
TGTGCCAGCGGTGCGGGGAGGCCGACAGATACGCAGTATTTT
CASGAGRPTDTQYF
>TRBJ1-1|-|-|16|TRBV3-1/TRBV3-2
TGTGCCAGCAGCCAAGGAGGGCCTAGGGGGGGTACTGAAGCTTTCTTT
CASSQGGPRGGTEAFF
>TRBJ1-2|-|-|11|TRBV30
TGTGCCTGGAGGGGCCTTTCGGGCTACACCTTC
CAWRGLSGYTF
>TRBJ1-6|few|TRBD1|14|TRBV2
TGTGCCAGCAGAGGCGGACAGGGCGGGTCACCCCTCCACTTT
CASRGGQGGSPLHF
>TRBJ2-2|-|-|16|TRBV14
TGTGCCAGCAGCTCAATTGGTCGCACACCACCGGGGGAGCTGTTTTTT
CASSSIGRTPPGELFF
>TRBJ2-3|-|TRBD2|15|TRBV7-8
TGTGCCAGCAGCATGACTAGCGGGGAGACAGATACGCAGTATTTT
CASSMTSGETDTQYF